The entry below describes one T cell receptor (beta chain). This clone has a handful of counts. Its antigen is not yet known. No much larger clone exists at a distance of one base, and base qualities are not known. This sample is part of a study of graft-versus-host responses after intestinal transplantation (dated by TCRdb to the early 2020s). Concerning the study at large: The transplants that recipients got were multivisceral, liver-intestinal, or isolated intestinal. After intestinal transplantation, graft-versus-host and host-versus-graft alloreactive T cell clones were followed in the graft, circulation and bone marrow using bulk TCR-beta CDR3 sequencing. To identify alloreactive clones, pre-transplant mixed lymphocyte reaction products were sequenced and then compared with unstimulated pre-transplant donor and recipient T cells. Anti-thymocyte globulin induction was given to all recipients, followed by maintenance tacrolimus and steroids for 2 to 4 years. Of the roughly 24 intestinal transplant recipients enrolled in the cohort, one of whom was a retransplant, a few patients without pretransplant specimens were excluded. Donor T cell macrochimerism was defined as a peak of at least 4% donor T cells among recipient peripheral blood mononuclear cells. Rather than being sequenced by the commercial service, samples from three later patients were sequenced in-house on an Illumina MiSeq and processed with MiXCR. Summary of the overall study and its limitations: Early after transplant, peak levels of circulating GvH clones were found to be associated with declines in HvG clones. GvH clones were detected in recipient bone marrow, and some appeared earlier in ileal mucosa or blood, consistent with an intestinal mucosal origin. Conclusions were limited by the relatively low number and heterogeneity of intestinal transplant patients. High GvH to HvG T cell clonal ratios were observed in the allografts of patients with donor T cell macrochimerism.

The time point label, as the study defines it: cells obtained before transplantation from donor or recipient. CD3+CD4+ and CD3+CD8+ populations were FACS-sorted from unstimulated pre-transplant donor and recipient cells taken from spleen or lymph nodes. The library was made by the immunoSEQ multiplex PCR assay. In most patients, genomic DNA was isolated using the Qiagen DNeasy Blood and Tissue Kit and sent frozen to Adaptive Biotechnologies for TCR sequencing. Adaptive Biotechnologies carried out high-throughput TCR-beta CDR3 sequencing of genomic DNA for most patients. From the authors' description of their analysis: TCR sequencing data were retrieved from Adaptive's ImmunoSEQ software for 15 to 20 patients, whereas three other patients were processed with MiXCR and VDJtools. To correct CD4 versus CD8 sorting errors, any sequence found in both subsets at a frequency ratio below 5:1 was removed. CDR3 nucleotide sequences shared between donor and recipient were removed because their origin could not be assigned. To be classed as alloreactive, a clone needed at least 2-fold expansion over unstimulated cells and a minimum CFSE-low frequency of 0.002% (template counts) or 0.001% (read counts). Clones detected in sequenced pre-transplant spleen, lymph node, or MLR CFSE-low populations of the donor or recipient were defined as mappable. Cumulative frequency of alloreactive clones was calculated as a percentage of all sequences weighted by copy number. As stored in TCRdb, this immuneACCESS dataset retains in-frame rearrangements with V and J assigned. A fraction of the clones does not appear; measured against another copy, unresolved V genes explain less than half of the discrepancy, and the remainder lacks a known reason. The DNA gave D and trimming, while V, J and clone size come from that table. The sample records 95,000 to 150,000 clones, roughly 95% of which are singletons. In total, the top ten clones hold around 3% of the sample.

Sequenced material: unstimulated CD8+ T cells sorted from spleen or lymph node cells, taken before intestinal transplant. This clonotype originated in a human donor who received an intestinal transplant.

The nucleotides are TGTGCCTTGGACAGGGTGAACACTGAAGCTTTCTTT. It encodes CALDRVNTEAFF. The rearrangement joined TRBV30 to TRBJ1-1; 8 junctional bases match TRBD1. V is trimmed back by 7 bases and J by 0 bases, and the junction contains 1 base that no gene match accounts for. CDR1 GTSNPN and CDR2 SVGIG were looked up in the germline V gene (reference sequence). The CDR3 spans 12 residues, from the cysteine through the phenylalanine. The kept DNA is CDR3 alone, 36 bases in frame from the first base.